This entry lists 4 T cell receptor beta chains sequenced from one sample in a study of blood T cell repertoires in COVID-19 (dated by TCRdb to the early 2020s). The library was made by the immunoSEQ multiplex PCR assay. TCRdb holds this immuneACCESS table with in-frame rearrangements only. Some clones are missing; in checked studies, unresolved V genes explain under half, and the rest has no known cause. Across this sample there are about 180,000 clones, with roughly nine tenths seen only once. The ten largest account for roughly 2.4% of the sample. The sample taken for sequencing was PBMCs or T cells enriched from blood (not recorded which). These receptors were obtained from a woman between 40 and 55 years old with acute COVID-19.

V and J are TRBV6-5 and TRBJ1-1; the D gene is possibly TRBD1 (5 bases). The CDR3 has 15 residues. Germline V CDR1 and CDR2: MNHEY, SVGAGI. Trimming removed 8 bases at V and 0 bases at J, with 16 bases between. The CDR3 loop is CASGSQGTMNTEAFF. The CDR3 DNA reads TGTGCCAGCGGGTCGCAGGGCACCATGAACACTGAAGCTTTCTTT.

This chain uses TRBV6-2 or TRBV6-3 with TRBJ1-1, with TRBD1 identical over 8 bases. Losses at the gene ends were 5 bases for V and 5 bases for J; bases not matched to a gene: 7. The CDR3 length is 14 residues. The germline CDR1 and CDR2 sequences are MNHEY and SVGEGT. The CDR3 loop reads CASSQRTGHTEAFF. CDR3 DNA: TGTGCCAGCAGTCAGAGGACAGGGCATACTGAAGCTTTCTTT.

The CDR3 is CASRLLSATNEKLFF. CDR3 in DNA: TGTGCCAGTAGGTTATTGTCCGCAACTAATGAAAAACTGTTTTTT. V and J are TRBV19 and TRBJ1-4; D call uncertain. V lost 6 bases and J 0 bases, leaving 11 bases between the germline ends. CDR3 length: 15 residues. Germline V lookup: CDR1 LNHDA, CDR2 SQIVND (reference sequence).

The rearrangement links TRBV7-2 to TRBJ1-4; 7 bases agree with TRBD1. The germline V gene encodes CDR1 SGHTA and CDR2 FQGNSA. V dropped 5 bases and J dropped 4; count of bases not matched to a gene: 7. The CDR3 runs 15 residues. The CDR3 loop is CASSPFGTVNEKLFF. In DNA, the CDR3 is TGTGCCAGCAGCCCTTTCGGGACAGTTAATGAAAAACTGTTTTTT.